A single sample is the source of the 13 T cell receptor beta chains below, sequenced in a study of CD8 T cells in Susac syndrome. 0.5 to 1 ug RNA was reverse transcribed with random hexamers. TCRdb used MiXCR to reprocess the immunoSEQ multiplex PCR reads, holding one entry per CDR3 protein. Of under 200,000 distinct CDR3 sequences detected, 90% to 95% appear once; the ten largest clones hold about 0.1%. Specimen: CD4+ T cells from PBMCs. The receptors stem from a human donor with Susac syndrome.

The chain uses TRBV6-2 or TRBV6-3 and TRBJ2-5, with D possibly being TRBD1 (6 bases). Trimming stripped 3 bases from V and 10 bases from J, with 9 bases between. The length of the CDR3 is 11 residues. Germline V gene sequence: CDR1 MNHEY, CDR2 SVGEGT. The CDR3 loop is CASSYKGDQYF. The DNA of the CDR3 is TGTGCCAGCAGTTATAAGGGGGACCAGTACTTC.

CDR3 protein: CATAEGETQYF. CDR3 bases: TGCGCCACCGCCGAGGGAGAGACCCAGTACTTC. This chain joins TRBV5-1 and TRBJ2-5; tentative D call: TRBD2 (5 bases). Germline-derived CDR1 and CDR2 are SGHRS and YFSETQ. The CDR3 is 11 amino acids. V was shortened by 9 bases and J by 4 bases, with 10 bases between the two germline ends. The full variable domain, its missing parts supplied by reference TRBV5-1 and TRBJ2-5, is KAGVTQTPRYLIKTRGQQVTLSCSPISGHRSVSWYQQTPGQGLQFLFEYFSETQRNKGNFPGRFSGRQFSNSRSEMNVSTLELGDSALYLCATAEGETQYFGPGTRLLVL.

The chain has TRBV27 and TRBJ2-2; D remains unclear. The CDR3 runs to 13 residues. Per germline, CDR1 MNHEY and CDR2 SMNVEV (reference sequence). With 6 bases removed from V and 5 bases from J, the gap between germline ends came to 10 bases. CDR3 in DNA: TGTGCCAGCAGCAACTTAGTGACCGGGGAGCTGTTTTTT. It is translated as CASSNLVTGELFF.

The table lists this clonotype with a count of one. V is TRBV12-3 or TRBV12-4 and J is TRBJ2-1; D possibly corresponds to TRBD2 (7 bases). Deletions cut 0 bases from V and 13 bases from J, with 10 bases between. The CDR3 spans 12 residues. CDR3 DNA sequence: TGTGCCAGCAGTTTAGCGGGGGGGCCCCAGTTCTTC. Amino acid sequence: CASSLAGGPQFF.

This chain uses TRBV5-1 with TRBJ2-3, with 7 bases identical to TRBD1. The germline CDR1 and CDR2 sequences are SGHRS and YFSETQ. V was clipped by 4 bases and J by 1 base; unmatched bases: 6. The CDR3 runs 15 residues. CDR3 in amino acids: CASSTRQGGTDTQYF. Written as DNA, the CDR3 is TGCGCCAGCAGCACCCGACAGGGAGGCACAGATACGCAGTATTTT.

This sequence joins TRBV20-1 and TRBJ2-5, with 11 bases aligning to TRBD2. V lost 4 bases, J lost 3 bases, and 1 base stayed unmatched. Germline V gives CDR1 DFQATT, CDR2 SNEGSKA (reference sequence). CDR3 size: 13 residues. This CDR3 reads CSAKGLAEETQYF. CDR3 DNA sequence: TGCAGTGCTAAGGGACTAGCGGAAGAGACCCAGTACTTC.

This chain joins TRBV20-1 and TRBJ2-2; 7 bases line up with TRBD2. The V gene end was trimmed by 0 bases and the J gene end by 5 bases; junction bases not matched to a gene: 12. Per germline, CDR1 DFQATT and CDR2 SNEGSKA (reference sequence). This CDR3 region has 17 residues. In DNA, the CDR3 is TGCAGTGCTAGAGATTCTCAAACGGGAGGAAGGACCGGGGAGCTGTTTTTT. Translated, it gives CSARDSQTGGRTGELFF.

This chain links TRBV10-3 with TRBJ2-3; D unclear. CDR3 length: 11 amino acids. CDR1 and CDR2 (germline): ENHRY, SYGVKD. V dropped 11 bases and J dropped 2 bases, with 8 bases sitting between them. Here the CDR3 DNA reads TGTGCCGGCAGAACCACAGATACGCAGTATTTT. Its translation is CAGRTTDTQYF.

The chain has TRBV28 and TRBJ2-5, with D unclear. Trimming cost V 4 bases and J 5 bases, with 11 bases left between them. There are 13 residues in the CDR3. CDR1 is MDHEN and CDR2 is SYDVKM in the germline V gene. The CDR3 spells CASSWGLGETQYF. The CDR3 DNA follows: TGTGCCAGCAGTTGGGGTTTGGGGGAGACCCAGTACTTC.

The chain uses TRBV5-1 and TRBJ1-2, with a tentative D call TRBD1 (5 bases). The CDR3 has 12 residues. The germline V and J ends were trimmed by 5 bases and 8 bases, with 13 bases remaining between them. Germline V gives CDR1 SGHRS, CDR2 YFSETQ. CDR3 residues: CASSDSDRGYTF. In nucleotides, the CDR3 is TGCGCCAGCAGTGACAGTGACAGAGGCTACACCTTC.

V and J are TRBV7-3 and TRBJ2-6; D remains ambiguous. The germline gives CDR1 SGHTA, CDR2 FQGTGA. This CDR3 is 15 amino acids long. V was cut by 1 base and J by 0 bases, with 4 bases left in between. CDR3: CASSLSYSGANVLTF. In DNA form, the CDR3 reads TGTGCCAGCAGCTTAAGTTACTCTGGGGCCAACGTCCTGACTTTC.

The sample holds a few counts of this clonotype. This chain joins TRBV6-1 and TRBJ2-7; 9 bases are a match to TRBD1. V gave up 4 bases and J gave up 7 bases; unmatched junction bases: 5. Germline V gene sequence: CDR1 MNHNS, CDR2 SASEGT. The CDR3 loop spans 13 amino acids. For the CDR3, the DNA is TGTGCCAGCAGTGGCGGACAGGGGAGAGAGCAGTACTTC. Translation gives CASSGGQGREQYF.

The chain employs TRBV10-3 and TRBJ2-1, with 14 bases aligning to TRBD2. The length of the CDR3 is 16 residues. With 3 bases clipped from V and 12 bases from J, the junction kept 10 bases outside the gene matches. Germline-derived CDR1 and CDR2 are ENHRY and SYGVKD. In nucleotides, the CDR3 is TGTGCCATCAGTGATGTCTCGGGACTAGCGGGAGTAAGGCAGTTCTTC. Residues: CAISDVSGLAGVRQFF.